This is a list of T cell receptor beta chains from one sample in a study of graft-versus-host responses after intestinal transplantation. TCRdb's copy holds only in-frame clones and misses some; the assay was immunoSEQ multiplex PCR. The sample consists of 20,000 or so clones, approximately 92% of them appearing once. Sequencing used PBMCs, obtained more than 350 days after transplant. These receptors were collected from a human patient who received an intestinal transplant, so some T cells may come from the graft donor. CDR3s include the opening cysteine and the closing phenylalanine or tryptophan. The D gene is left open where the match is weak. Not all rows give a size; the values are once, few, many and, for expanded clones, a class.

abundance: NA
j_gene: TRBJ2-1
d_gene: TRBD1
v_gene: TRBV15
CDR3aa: CATSRGAGGRDEQFF
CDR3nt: TGTGCCACCAGCAGAGGAGCAGGGGGCCGTGATGAGCAGTTCTTC

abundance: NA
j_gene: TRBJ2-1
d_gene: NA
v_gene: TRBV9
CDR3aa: CASSVDGGNNEQFF
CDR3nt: TGTGCCAGCAGCGTAGACGGGGGAAACAATGAGCAGTTCTTC

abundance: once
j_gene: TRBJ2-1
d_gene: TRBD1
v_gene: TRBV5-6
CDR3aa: CASSHLRGRTYNEQFF
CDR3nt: TGTGCCAGCAGCCACCTGAGGGGGCGGACCTACAATGAGCAGTTCTTC

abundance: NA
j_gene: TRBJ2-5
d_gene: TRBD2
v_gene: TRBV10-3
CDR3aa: CAIGTSGGEETQYF
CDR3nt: TGTGCCATCGGGACTAGCGGGGGGGAAGAGACCCAGTACTTC

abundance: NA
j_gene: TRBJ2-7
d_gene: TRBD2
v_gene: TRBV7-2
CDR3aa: CASSLSGGSSYEQYF
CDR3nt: TGTGCCAGCAGCTTATCCGGGGGGTCCTCCTACGAGCAGTACTTC

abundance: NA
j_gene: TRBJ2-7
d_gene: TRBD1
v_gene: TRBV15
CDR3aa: CATSRDLGTGTNEQYF
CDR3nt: TGTGCCACCAGCAGAGATCTCGGGACAGGGACCAACGAGCAGTACTTC

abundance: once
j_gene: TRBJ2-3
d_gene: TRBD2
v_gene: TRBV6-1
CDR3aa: CASSEGTGGPNTQYF
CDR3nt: TGTGCCAGCAGTGAAGGTACGGGAGGGCCCAATACGCAGTATTTT

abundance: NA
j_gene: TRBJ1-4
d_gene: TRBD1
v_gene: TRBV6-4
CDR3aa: CASRATGRGEKLFF
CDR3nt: TGTGCCAGCAGGGCGACAGGGAGAGGTGAAAAACTGTTTTTT

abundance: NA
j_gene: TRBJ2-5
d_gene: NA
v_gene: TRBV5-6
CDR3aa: CASSFGAGGAETQYF
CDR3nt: TGTGCCAGCAGCTTCGGGGCCGGAGGGGCGGAGACCCAGTACTTC

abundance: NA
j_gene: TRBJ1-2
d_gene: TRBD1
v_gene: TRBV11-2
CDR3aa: CASSVLDRGGYTF
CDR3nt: TGTGCCAGCAGCGTACTGGACAGGGGAGGCTACACCTTC

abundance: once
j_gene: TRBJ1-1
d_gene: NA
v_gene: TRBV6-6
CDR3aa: CASSYLIGGYTEAFF
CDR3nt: TGTGCCAGCAGTTACTTGATTGGGGGGTACACTGAAGCTTTCTTT

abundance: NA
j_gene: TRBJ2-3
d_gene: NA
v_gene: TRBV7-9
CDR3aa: CASSLVADTQYF
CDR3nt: TGTGCCAGCAGCTTAGTGGCAGATACGCAGTATTTT

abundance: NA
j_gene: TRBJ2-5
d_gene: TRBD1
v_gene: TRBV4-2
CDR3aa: CASSLRDSQETQYF
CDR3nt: TGTGCCAGCAGCTTACGGGACAGTCAAGAGACCCAGTACTTC

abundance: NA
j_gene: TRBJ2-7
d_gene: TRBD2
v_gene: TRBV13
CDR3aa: CASSPGPSGGSWEQYF
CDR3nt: TGTGCCAGCAGCCCAGGCCCTAGCGGGGGATCTTGGGAGCAGTACTTC

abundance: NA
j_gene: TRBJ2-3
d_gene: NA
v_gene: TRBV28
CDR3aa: CASSPRDRNTDTQYF
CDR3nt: TGTGCCAGCAGTCCCCGGGACCGAAACACAGATACGCAGTATTTT

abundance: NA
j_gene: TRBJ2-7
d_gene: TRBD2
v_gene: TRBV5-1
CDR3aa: CASSLPSGRREQYF
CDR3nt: TGCGCCAGCAGCTTGCCTAGCGGGAGAAGGGAGCAGTACTTC

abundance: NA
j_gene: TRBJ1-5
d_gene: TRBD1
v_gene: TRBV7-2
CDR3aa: CASSLGTGGNQPQHF
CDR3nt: TGTGCCAGCAGCTTAGGGACAGGGGGCAATCAGCCCCAGCATTTT

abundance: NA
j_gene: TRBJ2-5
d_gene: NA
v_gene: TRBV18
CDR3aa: CASSPATQETQYF
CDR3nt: TGTGCCAGCTCACCAGCGACACAAGAGACCCAGTACTTC

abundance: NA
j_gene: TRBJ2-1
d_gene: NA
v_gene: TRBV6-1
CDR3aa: CAVSFVSYNEQFF
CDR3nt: TGTGCCGTTTCCTTCGTTTCCTACAATGAGCAGTTCTTC

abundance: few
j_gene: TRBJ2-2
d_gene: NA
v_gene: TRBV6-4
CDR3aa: CASSDSSLNTGELFF
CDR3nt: TGTGCCAGCAGTGACTCGAGCTTAAACACCGGGGAGCTGTTTTTT

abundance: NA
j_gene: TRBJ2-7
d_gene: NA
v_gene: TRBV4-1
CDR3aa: CASSQPFAGSDSYEQYF
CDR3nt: TGCGCCAGCAGCCAACCCTTCGCGGGCAGTGACTCCTACGAGCAGTACTTC

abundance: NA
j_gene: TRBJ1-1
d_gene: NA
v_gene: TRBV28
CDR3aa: CASSLLAEAFF
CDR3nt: TGTGCCAGCAGTTTATTAGCTGAAGCTTTCTTT

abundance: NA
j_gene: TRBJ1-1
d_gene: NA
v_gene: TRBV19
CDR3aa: CASSISDGGNTEAFF
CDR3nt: TGTGCCAGTAGTATCTCTGATGGGGGGAACACTGAAGCTTTCTTT

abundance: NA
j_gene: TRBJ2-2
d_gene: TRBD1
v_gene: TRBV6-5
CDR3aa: CASRLQGAGGELFF
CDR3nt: TGTGCCAGCAGGTTACAGGGGGCGGGCGGGGAGCTGTTTTTT

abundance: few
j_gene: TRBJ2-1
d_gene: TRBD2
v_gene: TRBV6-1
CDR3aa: CASSEFSGGANEQFF
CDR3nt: TGTGCCAGCAGTGAATTCAGCGGGGGGGCCAATGAGCAGTTCTTC

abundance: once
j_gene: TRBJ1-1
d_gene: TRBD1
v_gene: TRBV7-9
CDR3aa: CASSFRGRMNTEAFF
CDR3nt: TGTGCCAGCAGCTTCAGGGGGAGAATGAACACTGAAGCTTTCTTT

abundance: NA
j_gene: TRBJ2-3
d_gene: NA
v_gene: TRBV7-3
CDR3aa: CASSPTLQGDTQYF
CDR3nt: TGTGCCAGCAGCCCGACCCTTCAGGGGGATACGCAGTATTTT

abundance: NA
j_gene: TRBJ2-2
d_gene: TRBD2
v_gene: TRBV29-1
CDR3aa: CSVATLSGTSENTGELFF
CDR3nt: TGCAGCGTTGCGACTTTATCCGGGACTAGCGAGAACACCGGGGAGCTGTTTTTT

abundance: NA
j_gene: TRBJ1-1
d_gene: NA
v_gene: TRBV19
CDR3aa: CASSIKMNTEAFF
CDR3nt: TGTGCCAGTAGTATTAAGATGAACACTGAAGCTTTCTTT

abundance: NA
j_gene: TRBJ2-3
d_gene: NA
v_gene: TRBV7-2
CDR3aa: CASSLSWGSTDTQYF
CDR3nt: TGTGCCAGCAGCTTATCTTGGGGGAGCACAGATACGCAGTATTTT

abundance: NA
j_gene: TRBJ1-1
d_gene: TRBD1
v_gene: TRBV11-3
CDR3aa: CASSLDRGTEAFF
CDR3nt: TGTGCCAGCAGCTTGGACAGGGGCACTGAAGCTTTCTTT

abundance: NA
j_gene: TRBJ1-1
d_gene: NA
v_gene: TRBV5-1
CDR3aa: CASSLGWGNTEAFF
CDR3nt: TGCGCCAGCAGCTTGGGGTGGGGAAACACTGAAGCTTTCTTT

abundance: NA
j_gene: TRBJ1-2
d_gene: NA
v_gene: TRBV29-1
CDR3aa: CSAREGSYGYTF
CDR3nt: TGCAGCGCCCGAGAGGGGAGCTATGGCTACACCTTC

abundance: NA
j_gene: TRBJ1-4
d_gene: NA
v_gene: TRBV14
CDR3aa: CASSQEFQGLPNEKLFF
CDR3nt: TGTGCCAGCAGCCAAGAGTTTCAGGGCCTACCAAATGAAAAACTGTTTTTT

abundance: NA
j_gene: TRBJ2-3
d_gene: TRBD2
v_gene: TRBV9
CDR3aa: CASSVTTSGGADTQYF
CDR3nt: TGTGCCAGCAGCGTAACGACTAGCGGGGGGGCAGATACGCAGTATTTT

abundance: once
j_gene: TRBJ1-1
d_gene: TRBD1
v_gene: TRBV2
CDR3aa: CASSPPGQGIRAARTEAFF
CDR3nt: TGTGCCAGCAGCCCCCCGGGACAGGGAATAAGAGCCGCAAGGACTGAAGCTTTCTTT

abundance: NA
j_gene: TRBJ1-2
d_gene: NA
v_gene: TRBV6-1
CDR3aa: CASSAGGNGYTF
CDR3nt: TGTGCCAGCAGTGCGGGCGGGAATGGCTACACCTTC

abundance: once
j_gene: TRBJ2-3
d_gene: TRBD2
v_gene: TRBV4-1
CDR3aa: CASSQAPSGPSTDTQYF
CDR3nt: TGCGCCAGCAGCCAAGCTCCTAGCGGTCCAAGCACAGATACGCAGTATTTT

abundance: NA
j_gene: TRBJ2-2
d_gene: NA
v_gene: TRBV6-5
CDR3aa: CASSELGIIGELFF
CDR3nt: TGTGCCAGCAGTGAGCTGGGGATTATCGGGGAGCTGTTTTTT

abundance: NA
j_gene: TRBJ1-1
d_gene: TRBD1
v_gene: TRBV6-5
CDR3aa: CATYRDREAFF
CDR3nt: TGTGCCACATACCGGGACAGGGAAGCTTTCTTT

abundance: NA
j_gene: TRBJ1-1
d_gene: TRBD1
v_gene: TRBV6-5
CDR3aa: CATGTANTEAFF
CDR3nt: TGTGCCACCGGGACAGCTAACACTGAAGCTTTCTTT

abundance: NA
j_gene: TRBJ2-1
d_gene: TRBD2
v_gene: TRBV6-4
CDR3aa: CASSGTSGGANEQFF
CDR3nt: TGTGCCAGCAGTGGTACTAGCGGGGGGGCCAATGAGCAGTTCTTC

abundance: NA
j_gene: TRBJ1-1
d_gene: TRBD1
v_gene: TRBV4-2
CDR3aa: CASSQHTRRTGDTEAFF
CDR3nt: TGTGCCAGCAGCCAACATACCAGGAGGACAGGGGACACTGAAGCTTTCTTT

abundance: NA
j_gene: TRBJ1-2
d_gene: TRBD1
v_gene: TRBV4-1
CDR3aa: CASSQEITGGYGYTF
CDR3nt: TGCGCCAGCAGCCAAGAAATCACAGGGGGCTATGGCTACACCTTC

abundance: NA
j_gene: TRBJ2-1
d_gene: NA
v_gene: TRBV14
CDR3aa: CASSQDAAGSYNEQFF
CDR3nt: TGTGCCAGCAGCCAAGATGCGGCGGGCTCCTACAATGAGCAGTTCTTC

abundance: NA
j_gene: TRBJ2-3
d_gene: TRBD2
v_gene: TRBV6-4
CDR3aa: CASSDSSGRGDTQYF
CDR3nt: TGTGCCAGCAGTGACTCTAGCGGGAGAGGTGATACGCAGTATTTT

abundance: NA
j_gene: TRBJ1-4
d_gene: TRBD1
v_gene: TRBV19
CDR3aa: CASSGQGYEKLFF
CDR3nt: TGTGCCAGTAGTGGACAGGGGTATGAAAAACTGTTTTTT

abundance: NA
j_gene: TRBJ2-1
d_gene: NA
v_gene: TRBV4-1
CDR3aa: CASSQLIISYNEQFF
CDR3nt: TGCGCCAGCAGCCAATTAATCATCTCCTACAATGAGCAGTTCTTC